This entry lists 22 T cell receptor beta chains sequenced from one sample in a study of blood T cell repertoires in COVID-19. Profiling relied on immunoSEQ multiplex PCR, and the TCRdb table lists in-frame clones only, not all of them. Among approximately 200,000 clones, 80% to 90% were seen once, and the ten largest hold approximately 8.7%. The sample comprised PBMCs or T cells enriched from blood (not recorded which). These receptors all stem from a man aged 35 to 55 who had recovered from COVID-19.

V gene TRBV4-1 combines with J gene TRBJ2-1; 13 nucleotides agree with TRBD2. Trimming cost V 3 bases and J 2 bases; bases outside gene matches: 4. Germline V gives CDR1 MGHRA, CDR2 YSYEKL. The CDR3 totals 17 residues. The CDR3 protein is CASSQGLAGPTYNEQFF. CDR3 bases: TGCGCCAGCAGCCAGGGACTAGCGGGGCCAACCTACAATGAGCAGTTCTTC.

This clone occurred many times. This sequence joins TRBV7-9 and TRBJ1-4, with TRBD1 identical over 8 bases. The CDR3 runs 14 residues. V lost 6 bases and J lost 8; bases outside the gene matches: 8. Per the germline V gene, CDR1 is SEHNR and CDR2 is FQNEAQ (reference sequence). The CDR3 sequence: CASRNRGIGEKLFF. The DNA of the CDR3 is TGTGCCAGCAGGAACAGGGGGATAGGAGAAAAACTGTTTTTT.

The CDR3 region has the DNA TGTGCCAGCGGTCCCATCGGGACAGGCCGAGACGAGCAGTACTTC. Protein: CASGPIGTGRDEQYF. The rearrangement joins TRBV11-2 to TRBJ2-7, with TRBD1 matching over 8 bases. This CDR3 comprises 15 residues. Germline V gene lookup returns CDR1 SGHAT and CDR2 FQNNGV. V shed 8 bases, J shed 5 bases, and the junction held 14 bases outside the gene matches.

V gene TRBV10-1 combines with J gene TRBJ2-3, with a weak D call TRBD1 (6 bases). The CDR3 contains 14 residues. The germline CDR1 and CDR2 sequences are WNHNN and SYGVQD (reference sequence). The V gene lost 6 bases and the J gene lost 0 bases, with 10 bases spanning the gap. The CDR3 loop reads CASSRTVSTDTQYF. The CDR3, as DNA: TGCGCCAGCAGCAGGACAGTTAGCACAGATACGCAGTATTTT.

This clone was observed a few times. This sequence joins TRBV2 and TRBJ2-3, with D possibly TRBD1 on 6 matching bases. Germline V gene data show CDR1 as SNHLY and CDR2 as FYNNEI. V gave up 7 bases and J gave up 0 bases, with 11 bases separating them. The CDR3 is made up of 14 amino acids. Here the CDR3 reads CASKDRLSTDTQYF. The CDR3 DNA follows: TGTGCCAGCAAGGACAGACTTAGCACAGATACGCAGTATTTT.

The chain has TRBV7-3 and TRBJ1-3; D is uncertain. There are 14 residues in the CDR3. Germline CDR1 and CDR2: SGHTA and FQGTGA. Trimming cost V 5 bases and J 1 base, with 9 bases left between them. In nucleotides, the CDR3 is TGTGCCAGCAGCCCCGGAGGGTCTGGAAACACCATATATTTT. It is translated as CASSPGGSGNTIYF.

This chain uses TRBV2 with TRBJ1-2; D is unclear. Per germline, CDR1 SNHLY and CDR2 FYNNEI. Trimming took off 6 bases at V and 1 base at J, with 12 bases between the two ends. CDR3 length: 14 amino acids. The CDR3 region is CASREGTVNYGYTF. CDR3 DNA sequence: TGTGCCAGCAGAGAGGGCACGGTTAACTATGGCTACACCTTC. Filled out from reference TRBV2 and TRBJ1-2, the complete variable domain reads EPEVTQTPSHQVTQMGQEVILRCVPISNHLYFYWYRQILGQKVEFLVSFYNNEISEKSEIFDDQFSVERPDGSNFTLKIRSTKLEDSAMYFCASREGTVNYGYTFGSGTRLTVV.

This chain joins TRBV19 and TRBJ2-1; D perhaps matches TRBD2 (7 bases). V lost 10 bases and J 3 bases, leaving 16 bases between the germline ends. Germline V gene lookup returns CDR1 LNHDA and CDR2 SQIVND (reference sequence). The CDR3 is 14 amino acids. CDR3 protein: CATQRGGLYNEQFF. The CDR3 nucleotides are TGTGCCACCCAAAGGGGGGGACTCTACAATGAGCAGTTCTTC.

This clone was seen only a few times. The V and J genes are TRBV7-8 and TRBJ2-4, with D uncertain. V dropped 5 bases and J dropped 3 bases, with 5 bases sitting between them. The CDR3 runs 12 residues. The germline CDR1 and CDR2 sequences are SGHVS and FQNEAQ. CDR3 DNA sequence: TGTGCCAGCAGCCACATCAAAAACATTCAGTACTTC. Its translation is CASSHIKNIQYF.

This clone was seen once. The rearrangement joins TRBV19 to TRBJ1-1, with 7 bases aligning to TRBD1. The germline V gene has CDR1 LNHDA and CDR2 SQIVND (reference sequence). V lost 7 bases and J lost 8; bases outside the gene matches: 10. This CDR3 has 13 amino acids. The CDR3 region has the DNA TGTGCCAGTACGCGCCGTGTAGGGGGCGAAGCTTTCTTT. It specifies CASTRRVGGEAFF.

V and J are TRBV24-1 and TRBJ2-1, with TRBD2 matching over 11 bases. V trimming: 4 bases; J trimming: 4 bases; junction bases outside the gene matches: 8. Germline CDR1 KGHDR, CDR2 SFDVKD. The CDR3 covers 17 residues. The chain's CDR3 is CATSDGIAGGFYNEQFF. CDR3 nucleotides: TGTGCCACCAGTGACGGTATAGCGGGAGGGTTTTACAATGAGCAGTTCTTC.

This chain connects TRBV15 to TRBJ1-2; no reliable D call. Looked up from germline, CDR1 is LNHNV and CDR2 is YYDKDF (reference sequence). Trimming left V 0 bases short and J 8 bases short, with 16 bases between. The CDR3 covers 15 residues. CDR3 coding DNA: TGTGCCACCAGCAGAGATCCGGACTCCCAAGGGGGCTACACCTTC. Translation gives CATSRDPDSQGGYTF.

The J gene is TRBJ1-1, the V gene TRBV19; 12 positions match TRBD1. V trimming: 5 bases; J trimming: 11 bases; junction bases outside the gene matches: 6. From germline, CDR1 is LNHDA and CDR2 SQIVND (reference sequence). This CDR3 has 13 residues. CDR3 protein: CASSHWDRGQAFF. In DNA, the CDR3 is TGTGCCAGTAGTCACTGGGACAGGGGGCAGGCTTTCTTT.

CDR3 sequence reads: CASSPGTGKETQYF. CDR3 in DNA: TGTGCCAGCTCACCAGGGACAGGGAAAGAGACCCAGTACTTC. V gene TRBV18 combines with J gene TRBJ2-5; 9 nucleotides line up with TRBD1. In germline, CDR1 is KGHSH, CDR2 LQKENI. The CDR3 is 14 residues long. V dropped 2 bases and J dropped 3; count of bases not matched to a gene: 1.

This clone has more than one count but fewer than ten. The chain joins TRBV3-1 (or the pseudogene TRBV3-2) to TRBJ2-1; possible D gene TRBD2, 6 bases. The V gene lost 1 base and the J gene lost 2 bases, with 15 bases spanning the gap. Looked up from germline, CDR1 is LGHDT and CDR2 is YNNKEL (reference sequence). CDR3 length equals 17 residues. In nucleotides, the CDR3 is TGTGCCAGCAGCCAAGGTTTAGGGAGGACGACCTACAATGAGCAGTTCTTC. Protein product: CASSQGLGRTTYNEQFF.

The CDR3 loop is CASSLDGTHNGYTF. CDR3 bases: TGTGCCAGCAGCTTAGATGGGACACATAATGGCTACACCTTC. The rearrangement uses TRBV7-9 and TRBJ1-2; a weak D match, TRBD1 (6 bases). CDR3 size: 14 residues. V shed 1 base and J shed 6 bases, with 12 bases lying between them. The germline V gene encodes CDR1 SEHNR and CDR2 FQNEAQ (reference sequence).

The chain couples TRBV19 to TRBJ2-1; 7 bases line up with TRBD2. Germline V gene sequence: CDR1 LNHDA, CDR2 SQIVND (reference sequence). J was trimmed by 2 bases and V by 5 bases; bases with no gene match: 3. The CDR3 consists of 14 residues. For the CDR3, the DNA is TGTGCCAGTAGTCTTGGACTAGCCTACAATGAGCAGTTCTTC. This translates into CASSLGLAYNEQFF.

The chain recombines TRBV13 with TRBJ2-7, with 7 bases identical to TRBD1. The germline CDR1 and CDR2 sequences are PRHDT and FYEKMQ (reference sequence). The CDR3 loop spans 13 amino acids. J gave up 4 bases and V 5 bases, and 5 bases lay outside the gene matches. The CDR3 sequence: CASSPRDRYEQYF. Written as DNA, the CDR3 is TGTGCCAGCAGCCCTCGGGACAGATACGAGCAGTACTTC.

This chain connects TRBV10-3 to TRBJ1-3; D remains unclear. V was pared by 3 bases and J by 9 bases, with 18 bases between. The CDR3 covers 15 residues. Looked up from germline, CDR1 is ENHRY and CDR2 is SYGVKD. The CDR3 coding sequence is TGTGCCATCAGTGATGAACAGTCGGCCCTTGGCACCATATATTTT. Translation: CAISDEQSALGTIYF.

V gene TRBV7-2 combines with J gene TRBJ2-4, with TRBD2 identical over 7 bases. Germline CDR1 SGHTA, CDR2 FQGNSA. Unmatched junction bases numbered 8, after V lost 3 bases and J lost 0 bases. The CDR3 runs to 17 residues. The CDR3 here is CASSFGLGRLAKNIQYF. The CDR3 nucleotides read TGTGCCAGCAGCTTCGGACTAGGCCGCTTAGCCAAAAACATTCAGTACTTC.

The genes are TRBV6-2 or TRBV6-3 and TRBJ2-3; 15 positions match TRBD2. The germline gives CDR1 MNHEY, CDR2 SVGEGT. This CDR3 contains 18 residues. J lost 6 bases, V lost 0 bases, and 7 bases had no gene match. The CDR3 DNA is TGTGCCAGCAGTTACTCCCTGGGACTAGCGGGAGGACCGGATACGCAGTATTTT. Its translation: CASSYSLGLAGGPDTQYF.

This clone was counted once. This rearrangement joins TRBV7-9 to TRBJ1-2; TRBD1 is a possible D gene (5 bases). V lost 1 base and J 8 bases, leaving 14 bases between the germline ends. The germline V gene encodes CDR1 SEHNR and CDR2 FQNEAQ (reference sequence). There are 14 residues in the CDR3. The DNA for the CDR3 is TGTGCCAGCAGCTTAGGGTCCGGGGGTGAGGGCTACACCTTC. It is translated as CASSLGSGGEGYTF.